The 13 T cell receptor beta chains presented below share a single source sample, sequenced in a study of blood T cell repertoires in COVID-19. Repertoires were generated with immunoSEQ multiplex PCR, while TCRdb's copy carries only in-frame clones and drops some. Of 50,000 or so clones in the sample, about 83% were seen once. Sample: peripheral blood. These receptors all come from a middle-aged man with acute or convalescent COVID-19.

This clone was counted once. The chain uses TRBV5-1 and TRBJ2-2; D remains unclear. The CDR3 length is 15 residues. The germline V and J ends were trimmed by 1 base and 0 bases, with 7 bases remaining between them. Germline CDR1 SGHRS, CDR2 YFSETQ. The CDR3 spells CASSLLYTNTGELFF. CDR3 nucleotide sequence: TGCGCCAGCAGCTTGCTCTATACGAACACCGGGGAGCTGTTTTTT.

V and J are TRBV19 and TRBJ1-3; D is unresolved. The germline V gene encodes CDR1 LNHDA and CDR2 SQIVND (reference sequence). V lost 7 bases and J 2 bases, leaving 18 bases between the germline ends. This CDR3 contains 16 residues. The CDR3 nucleotides read TGTGCCAGTAAGGACTCCCATACACAACCTGGAAACACCATATATTTT. Encoded protein: CASKDSHTQPGNTIYF. Drawing the rest from reference TRBV19 and TRBJ1-3, the complete variable domain is DGGITQSPKYLFRKEGQNVTLSCEQNLNHDAMYWYRQDPGQGLRLIYYSQIVNDFQKGDIAEGYSVSREKKESFPLTVTSAQKNPTAFYLCASKDSHTQPGNTIYFGEGSWLTVV.

This rearrangement joins TRBV7-9 to TRBJ2-3, with TRBD1 matching 7 bases. V lost 5 bases to trimming and J lost 2 bases; unmatched junction nucleotides: 1. CDR1 and CDR2 from the germline V gene are SEHNR and FQNEAQ (reference sequence). This CDR3 has 13 amino acids. CDR3 protein: CASSGQVTDTQYF. CDR3 DNA sequence: TGTGCCAGCAGCGGACAGGTCACAGATACGCAGTATTTT.

The chain uses TRBV27 and TRBJ2-6; tentative D call: TRBD2 (5 bases). V shed 8 bases and J shed 1 base, with 15 bases lying between them. Germline values: CDR1 MNHEY, CDR2 SMNVEV (reference sequence). This CDR3 comprises 16 residues. CDR3 DNA: TGTGCCAGCGGCCTTCGGGGAACTTCTGGGGCCAACGTCCTGACTTTC. Its protein is CASGLRGTSGANVLTF.

The V gene is TRBV30, the J gene TRBJ1-2; D is unresolved. The CDR3 loop spans 14 amino acids. From germline, CDR1 is GTSNPN and CDR2 SVGIG (reference sequence). V was cut by 1 base and J by 2 bases, with 11 bases left in between. CDR3 nucleotide sequence: TGTGCCTGGAGTGGTTTAAGGGAGAACTATGGCTACACCTTC. This codes for CAWSGLRENYGYTF.

A few counts support this clone. V is TRBV2 and J is TRBJ1-4; D gene uncertain. Germline V gene sequence: CDR1 SNHLY, CDR2 FYNNEI. The germline V and J ends were trimmed by 8 bases and 2 bases, with 12 bases remaining between them. The CDR3 extends over 14 amino acids. CDR3 region: CASGRWPTNEKLFF. In DNA form, the CDR3 reads TGTGCCAGCGGGAGGTGGCCCACTAATGAAAAACTGTTTTTT.

The CDR3: CASSPRGTVRNEQFF. CDR3 nucleotides: TGTGCCAGCAGCCCGCGGGGCACGGTGAGAAATGAGCAGTTCTTC. This chain links TRBV2 with TRBJ2-1; D might be TRBD2 (6 bases). This CDR3 has 15 residues. CDR1 and CDR2 (germline): SNHLY, FYNNEI. V was shortened by 6 bases and J by 7 bases, with 19 bases between the two germline ends. The full variable domain, rest sourced from reference TRBV2 and TRBJ2-1, is EPEVTQTPSHQVTQMGQEVILRCVPISNHLYFYWYRQILGQKVEFLVSFYNNEISEKSEIFDDQFSVERPDGSNFTLKIRSTKLEDSAMYFCASSPRGTVRNEQFFGPGTRLTVL.

This chain links TRBV5-5 with TRBJ1-4; TRBD1 matches at 8 bases. Trimming took 0 bases from V and 7 from J; bases not matched to a gene: 8. Germline values: CDR1 SGHKS, CDR2 YYEKEE (reference sequence). This CDR3 is 16 amino acids long. As DNA, the CDR3 is TGTGCCAGCAGCTTGGGATCGACAGGGGTTAGTGAAAAACTGTTTTTT. It translates to CASSLGSTGVSEKLFF.

This clone showed up just once. The chain is built from TRBV3-1 (or the pseudogene TRBV3-2) and TRBJ1-1, with D tentatively TRBD1 (6 bases). The V gene lost 4 bases and the J gene lost 1 base, with 7 bases spanning the gap. Germline CDR1 and CDR2: LGHDT and YNNKEL (reference sequence). The CDR3 covers 13 residues. The CDR3 loop is CASSRTENTEAFF. The CDR3 DNA sequence: TGTGCCAGCAGCCGGACAGAGAACACTGAAGCTTTCTTT.

The chain has TRBV5-1 and TRBJ1-3; D is ambiguous. There are 15 residues in the CDR3. Germline V gives CDR1 SGHRS, CDR2 YFSETQ. Trimming removed 4 bases from V and 0 bases from J, with 11 bases in between. The CDR3 region is CASSPEGSSGNTIYF. CDR3 sequence (DNA): TGCGCCAGCAGCCCGGAGGGCAGCTCTGGAAACACCATATATTTT.

The gene calls are TRBV30 and TRBJ1-5, with TRBD1 as a possible D gene (6 bases). This CDR3 has 13 residues. Germline CDR1 GTSNPN, CDR2 SVGIG (reference sequence). V was shortened by 0 bases and J by 9 bases, with 12 bases between the two germline ends. CDR3 in amino acids: CAWSVGGLRPQHF. CDR3 bases: TGTGCCTGGAGTGTAGGGGGACTACGGCCCCAGCATTTT.

This clone was detected once. This chain connects TRBV5-3 to TRBJ1-5, with 7 nucleotides matching TRBD1. TRBV5-3 is recorded as an ORF, its role being uncertain. V gave up 5 bases and J gave up 5 bases; unmatched junction bases: 10. CDR3 length: 15 amino acids. CDR3 loop: CARSYYRGLDQPQHF. The CDR3 DNA reads TGTGCCAGAAGTTACTACAGGGGACTAGATCAGCCCCAGCATTTT.

The V call is TRBV25-1, the J call TRBJ1-2; no clear D gene. The V gene's germline CDR1 is MGHDK and CDR2 SYGVNS. The CDR3 length is 15 residues. Trimming cost V 6 bases and J 2 bases, with 16 bases left between them. This CDR3 reads CASSNLEGRNYGYTF. The CDR3 bases are TGTGCCAGCAGCAACCTCGAAGGGAGGAACTATGGCTACACCTTC.